A single sample gave rise to the 30 T cell receptor beta chains below, sequenced in a study of cytomegalovirus exposure and HLA in healthy donors. PCR employed 60 Vbeta and 13 Jbeta primers. Profiling relied on immunoSEQ multiplex PCR, and the TCRdb table lists in-frame clones only, not all of them. This table has about 150,000 clones, 70% to 80% appearing once. Sample: PBMCs. The receptors shown here come from a man under 40 in good health and CMV-seronegative.

DNA of the CDR3: TGTGCCAGCAGCCTCCAACCACAGGGGACCTTTAATTCACCCCTCCACTTT. Translating gives CASSLQPQGTFNSPLHF. This chain uses TRBV7-6 with TRBJ1-6; 7 bases align to TRBD1. The germline V gene has CDR1 SGHVS and CDR2 FNYEAQ. The CDR3 loop spans 17 amino acids. Unmatched junction bases numbered 13, after V lost 5 bases and J lost 6 bases.

The chain uses TRBV7-6 and TRBJ2-3, with 11 bases matching TRBD1. Germline lookup yields CDR1 SGHVS and CDR2 FNYEAQ. The CDR3 runs 17 residues. V shed 4 bases and J 0 bases; nucleotides not matched to a gene: 6. CDR3 region: CASSSRTGGLSTDTQYF. The CDR3, as DNA: TGTGCCAGCAGCTCCCGGACAGGGGGCCTTAGCACAGATACGCAGTATTTT.

This clone was counted between two and nine times. The chain combines TRBV28 with TRBJ2-7; 12 bases are shared with TRBD2. The CDR3 is 14 residues long. The V and J ends lost 8 bases and 5 bases, in that order; junction bases with no gene match: 7. Per germline, CDR1 MDHEN and CDR2 SYDVKM. Here the CDR3 reads CASRTSGTYHEQYF. CDR3 coding DNA: TGTGCCAGCCGGACTAGCGGGACCTACCACGAGCAGTACTTC.

The gene calls are TRBV27 and TRBJ2-2; perhaps TRBD1 as D (6 bases). The V gene lost 7 bases and the J gene lost 0 bases, with 15 bases spanning the gap. The CDR3 has 16 amino acids. Germline loops: CDR1 MNHEY, CDR2 SMNVEV (reference sequence). CDR3 sequence: CASIPLDRTNTGELFF. CDR3 DNA sequence: TGTGCCAGCATACCCCTAGACAGGACGAACACCGGGGAGCTGTTTTTT.

The chain carries TRBV7-9 and TRBJ1-5; 7 bases map to TRBD1. Germline values: CDR1 SEHNR, CDR2 FQNEAQ (reference sequence). J gave up 5 bases and V 5 bases, and 6 bases lay outside the gene matches. The CDR3 loop spans 14 amino acids. For the CDR3, the DNA is TGTGCCAGCAGCCGGGGACAGCCTGATCAGCCCCAGCATTTT. This translates into CASSRGQPDQPQHF.

The chain carries TRBV19 and TRBJ2-7; 10 positions agree with TRBD1. The CDR3 is made up of 14 amino acids. V lost 8 bases, J lost 5 bases, and 9 bases stayed unmatched. Germline V gives CDR1 LNHDA, CDR2 SQIVND (reference sequence). The CDR3 reads CASRPGQGYHEQYF. The CDR3 DNA follows: TGTGCCAGTCGTCCGGGACAGGGGTATCACGAGCAGTACTTC.

This chain links TRBV25-1 with TRBJ1-4, with 9 bases matching TRBD1. J lost 5 bases, V lost 5 bases, and 6 bases had no gene match. The CDR3 length is 15 residues. From germline, CDR1 is MGHDK and CDR2 SYGVNS. As DNA, the CDR3 is TGTGCCAGCAGTCTCCCGGGACAGGGAAATGAAAAACTGTTTTTT. This encodes CASSLPGQGNEKLFF.

This clone was seen only a few times. CDR3 nucleotide sequence: TGCGCCAGCAATCTTGTGGGAGAGACTGAAGCTTTCTTT. Residues: CASNLVGETEAFF. The chain carries TRBV4-1 and TRBJ1-1, with unresolved D. CDR3 length equals 13 residues. Trimming stripped 7 bases from V and 5 bases from J, with 14 bases between. Germline V CDR1 and CDR2: MGHRA, YSYEKL.

This rearrangement joins TRBV9 to TRBJ2-1; 7 bases align to TRBD2. The CDR3 is 15 residues long. Germline CDR1 SGDLS, CDR2 YYNGEE. Losses at the gene ends were 1 base for V and 3 bases for J; bases not matched to a gene: 4. Written as DNA, the CDR3 is TGTGCCAGCAGCGTACCCCCGGGGGGCTACAATGAGCAGTTCTTC. It encodes CASSVPPGGYNEQFF.

The rearrangement joins TRBV28 to TRBJ1-2; possibly TRBD1 for D (5 bases). The CDR3 is made up of 14 amino acids. V was clipped by 4 bases and J by 9 bases, with 18 bases between them. Germline CDR1 MDHEN, CDR2 SYDVKM. Here the CDR3 DNA reads TGTGCCAGCAGTTATTCCCAGACAGCCGTCCGCTACACCTTC. It specifies CASSYSQTAVRYTF.

The chain employs TRBV19 and TRBJ2-7; 10 bases agree with TRBD2. CDR1 LNHDA and CDR2 SQIVND come from the germline V gene (reference sequence). The CDR3 is made up of 15 amino acids. V shed 0 bases and J 4 bases; nucleotides not matched to a gene: 3. Written as DNA, the CDR3 is TGTGCCAGTAGTATAGAGCCTAGCGGGAGTTACGAGCAGTACTTC. It translates to CASSIEPSGSYEQYF.

The V and J genes are TRBV13 and TRBJ2-4; TRBD1 aligns across 7 bases. CDR3 length: 14 amino acids. With V trimmed by 5 bases and J by 9 bases, 10 bases remained unmatched. In germline, CDR1 is PRHDT, CDR2 FYEKMQ (reference sequence). CDR3 residues: CASSPKGGLSIQYF. DNA for the CDR3: TGTGCCAGCAGCCCAAAAGGGGGCTTGAGCATTCAGTACTTC.

This chain uses TRBV30 with TRBJ2-7, with 10 positions matching TRBD2. Germline CDR1 and CDR2: GTSNPN and SVGIG (reference sequence). CDR3 length: 13 amino acids. Germline trimming cut 3 bases from V and 4 bases from J; bases unmatched to any gene: 3. The CDR3 loop is CAWRGTSVYEQYF. In DNA form, the CDR3 reads TGTGCCTGGAGGGGGACTAGCGTTTACGAGCAGTACTTC. The variable domain in full, with the rest retrieved from reference TRBV30 and TRBJ2-7, is SQTIHQWPATLVQPVGSPLSLECTVEGTSNPNLYWYRQAAGRGLQLLFYSVGIGQISSEVPQNLSASRPQDRQFILSSKKLLLSDSGFYLCAWRGTSVYEQYFGPGTRLTVT.

The rearrangement uses TRBV29-1 and TRBJ2-3, with D maybe TRBD2 (5 bases). The ends were cut back, 7 bases at V and 6 bases at J, with 17 bases in the middle. The length of the CDR3 is 13 residues. The V gene's germline CDR1 is SQVTM and CDR2 ANQGSEA. DNA of the CDR3: TGCAGCGCGGGGTCCCGCCTCCTGGATACGCAGTATTTT. Translated: CSAGSRLLDTQYF.

The chain recombines TRBV25-1 with TRBJ2-3; 10 bases match TRBD2. The CDR3 sequence is 15 residues long. Germline lookup yields CDR1 MGHDK and CDR2 SYGVNS. The ends lost 4 bases at V and 5 bases at J; junction bases unmatched: 6. The CDR3, as DNA: TGTGCCAGCAGTGTCACTAGCGGGACTAGAGATACGCAGTATTTT. Translating gives CASSVTSGTRDTQYF.

Only one count was recorded for this clone. This chain joins TRBV28 and TRBJ1-3; possible D gene TRBD1, 6 bases. Germline CDR1 MDHEN, CDR2 SYDVKM. The CDR3 covers 14 residues. V shed 5 bases and J shed 1 base, with 9 bases lying between them. Here the CDR3 DNA reads TGTGCCAGCAGTCGTACAGGGTCTGGAAACACCATATATTTT. Amino acids: CASSRTGSGNTIYF.

This clone has more than one count but fewer than ten. This sequence joins TRBV7-2 and TRBJ2-7; D is perhaps TRBD1 (6 bases). CDR1 is SGHTA and CDR2 is FQGNSA in the germline V gene. Trimming removed 2 bases from V and 3 bases from J, with 14 bases in between. The CDR3 length is 15 residues. Here the CDR3 DNA reads TGTGCCAGCAGCTTACGTGGGGACAACTTCTACGAGCAGTACTTC. Its translation: CASSLRGDNFYEQYF. The variable domain in full, completed from reference TRBV7-2 and TRBJ2-7, reads GAGVSQSPSNKVTEKGKDVELRCDPISGHTALYWYRQSLGQGLEFLIYFQGNSAPDKSGLPSDRFSAERTGGSVSTLTIQRTQQEDSAVYLCASSLRGDNFYEQYFGPGTRLTVT.

The V and J genes are TRBV15 and TRBJ2-3; D perhaps matches TRBD1 (5 bases). The CDR3 sequence is 14 residues long. V was cut by 1 base and J by 4 bases, with 9 bases left in between. The germline V gene has CDR1 LNHNV and CDR2 YYDKDF (reference sequence). The CDR3 DNA follows: TGTGCCACCAGCAGAGTTATGGGGCCAGATACGCAGTATTTT. It encodes CATSRVMGPDTQYF. Supplemented by reference TRBV15 and TRBJ2-3, the full variable domain reads DAMVIQNPRYQVTQFGKPVTLSCSQTLNHNVMYWYQQKSSQAPKLLFHYYDKDFNNEADTPDNFQSRRPNTSFCFLDIRSPGLGDTAMYLCATSRVMGPDTQYFGPGTRLTVL.

This chain joins TRBV6-1 and TRBJ2-1; unclear D gene. Germline CDR1 is MNHNS and CDR2 is SASEGT. The CDR3 is made up of 12 amino acids. Between the trimmed V and J ends, which lost 6 bases and 4 bases, there was a span of 7 bases. Written as DNA, the CDR3 is TGTGCCAGCAGCCCCGTTTACAATGAGCAGTTCTTC. Protein: CASSPVYNEQFF.

The chain joins TRBV28 to TRBJ1-2; D call uncertain. The CDR3 totals 14 residues. Germline CDR1 MDHEN, CDR2 SYDVKM. V was trimmed by 7 bases and J by 6 bases, leaving 18 bases between them. CDR3 protein: CASIPLLVAHGYTF. The DNA of the CDR3 is TGTGCCAGCATACCCCTCCTGGTAGCTCATGGCTACACCTTC.

The gene calls are TRBV6-5 and TRBJ2-5; TRBD2 matches 7 bases. V was pared by 7 bases and J by 5 bases, with 4 bases of the junction left unmatched. Germline CDR1 is MNHEY and CDR2 is SVGAGI. This CDR3 is 12 amino acids long. The CDR3: CASTSGGETQYF. CDR3 nucleotides: TGTGCCAGCACCTCCGGGGGGGAGACCCAGTACTTC.

This chain links TRBV19 with TRBJ2-7, with D perhaps matching TRBD1 (6 bases). The CDR3 covers 13 residues. Trimming removed 8 bases from V and 3 bases from J, with 14 bases in between. Germline CDR1 is LNHDA and CDR2 is SQIVND (reference sequence). CDR3 bases: TGTGCCAGTTCGGACAGAGCCCGCTACGAGCAGTACTTC. Translating it yields CASSDRARYEQYF.

The chain couples TRBV15 to TRBJ2-3; tentative D call: TRBD2 (5 bases). The V gene's germline CDR1 is LNHNV and CDR2 YYDKDF (reference sequence). The V end was cut by 5 bases, the J end by 0 bases, with 12 bases between. CDR3 length equals 15 residues. The CDR3, as DNA: TGTGCCACCAGCCCTGGACTGTCTAGCACAGATACGCAGTATTTT. Its translation: CATSPGLSSTDTQYF. Full variable domain (rest looked up from reference TRBV15 and TRBJ2-3): DAMVIQNPRYQVTQFGKPVTLSCSQTLNHNVMYWYQQKSSQAPKLLFHYYDKDFNNEADTPDNFQSRRPNTSFCFLDIRSPGLGDTAMYLCATSPGLSSTDTQYFGPGTRLTVL.

This chain connects TRBV5-1 to TRBJ2-7; D is undetermined. This CDR3 comprises 16 residues. V dropped 1 base and J dropped 0 bases, with 14 bases sitting between them. Per germline, CDR1 SGHRS and CDR2 YFSETQ. The CDR3 nucleotides read TGCGCCAGCAGCTTGCAAGTCTCAAGGAGCTCCTACGAGCAGTACTTC. Encoded protein: CASSLQVSRSSYEQYF. The full variable domain, in which reference TRBV5-1 and TRBJ2-7 provide the parts outside the CDR3, is KAGVTQTPRYLIKTRGQQVTLSCSPISGHRSVSWYQQTPGQGLQFLFEYFSETQRNKGNFPGRFSGRQFSNSRSEMNVSTLELGDSALYLCASSLQVSRSSYEQYFGPGTRLTVT.

The rearrangement uses TRBV7-6 and TRBJ2-3; possibly TRBD2 for D (5 bases). Trimming took 5 bases from V and 6 from J, leaving 12 bases between them. The germline V gene has CDR1 SGHVS and CDR2 FNYEAQ. This CDR3 has 13 residues. CDR3 protein: CASSPGNRDTQYF. The CDR3 bases are TGTGCCAGCAGCCCGGGGAATAGGGATACGCAGTATTTT.

The V gene is TRBV25-1, the J gene TRBJ1-4, with 9 bases fitting TRBD1. Germline V lookup: CDR1 MGHDK, CDR2 SYGVNS. Germline trimming cut 3 bases from V and 5 bases from J; bases unmatched to any gene: 1. This CDR3 region has 14 residues. This chain's CDR3 is CASSEGQGNEKLFF. CDR3 bases: TGTGCCAGCAGTGAGGGACAGGGAAATGAAAAACTGTTTTTT. Drawing the rest from reference TRBV25-1 and TRBJ1-4, the complete variable domain is EADIYQTPRYLVIGTGKKITLECSQTMGHDKMYWYQQDPGMELHLIHYSYGVNSTEKGDLSSESTVSRIRTEHFPLTLESARPSHTSQYLCASSEGQGNEKLFFGSGTQLSVL.

This clone was seen just once. The V call is TRBV5-6, the J call TRBJ2-7, with TRBD2 identical over 7 bases. The germline V gene has CDR1 SGHDT and CDR2 YYEEEE. With V trimmed by 5 bases and J by 7 bases, 18 bases remained unmatched. The CDR3 is 16 residues long. The CDR3 loop is CASSREAGSAYEEQYF. In DNA, the CDR3 is TGTGCCAGCAGTCGCGAAGCGGGAAGTGCCTACGAGGAGCAGTACTTC.

The chain employs TRBV5-1 and TRBJ2-1; a possible D gene is TRBD1 (6 bases). The CDR3 sequence is 14 residues long. Germline loops: CDR1 SGHRS, CDR2 YFSETQ. V lost 0 bases and J 10 bases, leaving 14 bases between the germline ends. Here the CDR3 reads CASSLARQGTEQFF. The CDR3 bases are TGCGCCAGCAGCTTGGCCAGGCAGGGGACAGAGCAGTTCTTC.

V is TRBV6-6 and J is TRBJ1-1, with 11 nucleotides matching TRBD1. Germline V gene data show CDR1 as MNHNY and CDR2 as SVGAGI (reference sequence). The trim removed 5 bases at V and 1 base at J, leaving 3 bases unmatched. This CDR3 has 15 residues. CDR3 nucleotide sequence: TGTGCCAGCAGTGGACAGGGGGCGCGGAACACTGAAGCTTTCTTT. Protein: CASSGQGARNTEAFF.

The chain links TRBV10-3 to TRBJ1-2, with no clear D. The CDR3 runs 15 residues. CDR1 is ENHRY, CDR2 SYGVKD, per germline. V was pared by 3 bases and J by 3 bases, with 14 bases between. The CDR3 loop reads CAISENEGLDYGYTF. As DNA, the CDR3 is TGTGCCATCAGTGAAAATGAGGGTCTAGACTATGGCTACACCTTC.